This is a list of T cell receptor beta chains from one sample in a study of CD8+CD57+ T cells in acquired aplastic anemia. Each CDR3 protein gets one entry after TCRdb re-called the reads with MiXCR. The table lists about 150,000 distinct CDR3 sequences, roughly 50% of them singletons, with 30% to 40% in the top ten. Sequencing was carried out using sorted CD4+, CD8+, or CD8+CD57+ T cells (not recorded which) from PBMCs. The receptors were gathered from a human donor with aplastic anemia. Both conserved end residues are part of each CDR3. Each record gives: D gene, V gene, J gene, clone size, CDR3 protein, CDR3 DNA. The D gene is left open where the match is weak. Size values are once, few and many counts, or a class for expanded clones, and some rows have none.

D: TRBD1; V: TRBV4-1; J: TRBJ2-7; size: -; CDR3: CASSDRWALTGGYEQYF; DNA: TGCGCCAGCAGCGACAGGTGGGCCTTGACAGGGGGCTACGAGCAGTACTTC
D: -; V: TRBV2; J: TRBJ2-7; size: -; CDR3: CASKDSDSSYEQYF; DNA: TGTGCCAGCAAAGACAGTGACAGTTCCTACGAGCAGTACTTC
D: -; V: TRBV7-6; J: TRBJ2-5; size: -; CDR3: CASRAGLEGTQYF; DNA: TGTGCCAGCAGAGCAGGGTTGGAGGGAACCCAGTACTTC
D: TRBD2; V: TRBV6-5; J: TRBJ2-3; size: -; CDR3: CASSYRSGSGRKPTPADTQYF; DNA: TGTGCCAGCAGTTACAGATCGGGTAGCGGGAGGAAGCCCACACCCGCGGATACGCAGTATTTT
D: -; V: TRBV27; J: TRBJ2-1; size: few; CDR3: CASSLSPRVQNEQFF; DNA: TGTGCCAGCAGTTTATCGCCACGGGTCCAAAATGAGCAGTTCTTC
D: -; V: TRBV6-2/TRBV6-3; J: TRBJ2-5; size: few; CDR3: CASNFPPSGPRETQYF; DNA: TGTGCCAGCAACTTCCCCCCCTCTGGACCTCGGGAGACCCAGTACTTC
D: -; V: TRBV7-2; J: TRBJ1-2; size: few; CDR3: CAGSPGARGDNGYTF; DNA: TGTGCCGGCAGCCCAGGCGCCAGGGGTGACAATGGCTACACCTTC
D: -; V: TRBV7-2; J: TRBJ1-1; size: once; CDR3: CASSSGNAIPKAFF; DNA: TGTGCCAGCAGTTCAGGGAACGCCATACCCAAAGCTTTCTTT
D: -; V: TRBV9; J: TRBJ2-2; size: many; CDR3: CASSVAGELFF; DNA: TGTGCCAGCAGCGTAGCCGGGGAGCTGTTTTTT
D: -; V: TRBV2; J: TRBJ2-7; size: -; CDR3: CASSGLALSYEQYF; DNA: TGTGCCAGCAGTGGGCTAGCGCTGTCCTACGAGCAGTACTTC
D: TRBD1; V: TRBV20-1; J: TRBJ1-1; size: -; CDR3: CSARTSRGLVTEAFF; DNA: TGCAGTGCTAGAACATCAAGGGGGCTCGTCACTGAAGCTTTCTTT
D: -; V: TRBV11-2; J: TRBJ1-3; size: -; CDR3: CASSLEGGPGNTIYF; DNA: TGTGCCAGCAGCTTGGAGGGCGGCCCTGGAAACACCATATATTTT
D: -; V: TRBV6-5; J: TRBJ1-1; size: many; CDR3: CASSFVMNTEAFF; DNA: TGTGCCAGCAGTTTCGTGATGAACACTGAAGCTTTCTTT
D: -; V: TRBV29-1; J: TRBJ2-7; size: once; CDR3: CSAASSPRREVPLYEQYF; DNA: TGCAGCGCCGCCAGCTCACCACGGAGGGAGGTCCCACTTTACGAGCAGTACTTC
D: TRBD1; V: TRBV25-1; J: TRBJ2-5; size: few; CDR3: CATSTGALETQYF; DNA: TGTGCCACTTCGACAGGGGCACTTGAGACCCAGTACTTC
D: TRBD2; V: TRBV11-2; J: TRBJ2-3; size: -; CDR3: CASSLGLAGRGDTQYF; DNA: TGTGCCAGCAGCTTAGGACTAGCGGGACGAGGAGATACGCAGTATTTT
D: -; V: TRBV24-1; J: TRBJ1-1; size: many; CDR3: CATSDFRPVPSTLSTEAFF; DNA: TGTGCCACCAGTGATTTTAGGCCCGTCCCGTCGACACTGAGCACTGAAGCTTTCTTT
D: -; V: TRBV19; J: TRBJ1-1; size: -; CDR3: CASSIPSGNTEAFF; DNA: TGTGCCAGTAGTATCCCCTCAGGGAACACTGAAGCTTTCTTT